This TCR beta chain is drawn from a study of response to subunit inactivated influenza vaccine. Study-level results: That few new T cells are recruited by each seasonal influenza vaccination was the authors' suggestion.

This clonotype was seen more than once but under ten times. The antigen is not known. TCRdb re-called the RT-PCR reads through MiXCR, storing one row per CDR3 protein. In the table there are around 530,000 distinct CDR3 sequences, approximately 15% of which are singletons. Trimming left V 5 bases short and J 9 bases short, with 20 bases between. The CDR3 is 15 residues long. Germline V lookup: CDR1 LGHDT, CDR2 YNNKEL (reference sequence). The origin of this receptor is a man aged 50 to 69 who received an inactivated influenza vaccine. The input for sequencing was CD4+ T cells sorted from PBMCs, taken roughly 24 months after vaccination. This chain links TRBV3-1 with TRBJ2-1; possible D gene TRBD1, 7 bases. CDR3 DNA sequence: TGTGCCAGCAGCGCCAGTGCAGGGGGGTCAGTTGAGCAGTTCTTC. Translated, it gives CASSASAGGSVEQFF.